A single T cell receptor (beta chain) is shown here with its context. Its cognate antigen is unknown. The data were taken from a study of OX40 agonist ivuxolimab in advanced cancers. Broader study findings: Partial responders at 0.1-3.0 mg/kg had among the lowest clonal expansion. The antigens recognized by the expanded peripheral T cells, that is their antigen specificity, were not determined.

The CDR3 extends over 16 amino acids. Germline values: CDR1 SGHAT, CDR2 FQNNGV. The trim removed 4 bases at V and 4 bases at J, leaving 10 bases unmatched. Clones were sequenced by immunoSEQ multiplex PCR, and TCRdb holds only the in-frame ones, with some missing. The sample contains fewer than 100,000 clones, roughly four fifths of which appear only once. This TCR derives from an adult with an advanced solid tumor such as melanoma, head and neck, liver or kidney cancer. The chain recombines TRBV11-2 with TRBJ2-1; TRBD2 matches 7 bases. Sequenced here: CD4+ or CD8+ T cells sorted from blood, sampled in a trial of the OX40 agonist ivuxolimab. CDR3 sequence reads: CASSSAGLKRYNEQFF. The CDR3 DNA follows: TGTGCCAGCAGCTCGGCGGGACTAAAACGTTACAATGAGCAGTTCTTC.